The rows below give T cell receptor beta chains drawn from one sample of a study of control samples from healthy donors and cancer patients. The repertoire was sequenced with immunoSEQ multiplex PCR; TCRdb's copy has only in-frame clones and lacks some. The data show 45,000 to 55,000 clones, around 95% seen once. Sequenced input: blood. The receptors shown here come from a man younger than 40 in good health. CDR3s include the opening cysteine and the closing phenylalanine or tryptophan. The D gene is left open where the match is weak. Clone size is shown for a subset of rows, as once, few, many or a class of expanded clone.

J: TRBJ2-1; size: .; V: TRBV19; D: TRBD2; CDR3: CASSNYNGRDNNEQFF; DNA: TGTGCCAGTAGTAACTATAACGGGAGGGATAATAATGAGCAGTTCTTC
J: TRBJ2-3; size: .; V: TRBV7-3; D: TRBD2; CDR3: CASSEGLGTQYF; DNA: TGTGCCAGCAGCGAGGGACTAGGCACGCAGTATTTT
J: TRBJ2-3; size: .; V: TRBV7-6; D: TRBD2; CDR3: CASSFLAGNTDTQYF; DNA: TGTGCCAGCAGCTTTTTAGCGGGAAATACGGATACGCAGTATTTT
J: TRBJ2-7; size: .; V: TRBV6-5; D: .; CDR3: CASSRVGGGGEQYF; DNA: TGTGCCAGCAGTCGCGTAGGGGGCGGGGGCGAGCAGTACTTC
J: TRBJ2-2; size: .; V: TRBV9; D: TRBD1; CDR3: CASSPSPGQLNTGELFF; DNA: TGTGCCAGCAGCCCGTCCCCGGGACAGCTCAACACCGGGGAGCTGTTTTTT
J: TRBJ2-5; size: .; V: TRBV7-9; D: .; CDR3: CASSPSGAAGTQYF; DNA: TGTGCCAGCAGCCCCAGCGGAGCTGCTGGGACCCAGTACTTC
J: TRBJ2-3; size: .; V: TRBV9; D: TRBD2; CDR3: CASKTSGRRFPTVDTDTQYF; DNA: TGTGCCAGTAAGACTAGCGGGAGGCGTTTCCCCACTGTGGACACAGATACGCAGTATTTT
J: TRBJ1-2; size: once; V: TRBV28; D: .; CDR3: CASSLRLYGYTF; DNA: TGTGCCAGCAGTTTGCGTCTGTATGGCTACACCTTC
J: TRBJ2-2; size: .; V: TRBV23-1; D: .; CDR3: CASSQAPNTGELFF; DNA: TGCGCCAGCAGTCAAGCTCCGAACACCGGGGAGCTGTTTTTT
J: TRBJ1-1; size: .; V: TRBV6-2/TRBV6-3; D: .; CDR3: CASSSLTEAFF; DNA: TGTGCCAGCAGTTCCCTGACTGAAGCTTTCTTT
J: TRBJ1-1; size: .; V: TRBV6-2/TRBV6-3; D: .; CDR3: CASSYRQVGFTEAFF; DNA: TGTGCCAGCAGTTACCGGCAGGTCGGATTCACTGAAGCTTTCTTT
J: TRBJ2-7; size: .; V: TRBV28; D: .; CDR3: CASSLFIRGYEQYF; DNA: TGTGCCAGCAGTTTATTTATCAGGGGCTACGAGCAGTACTTC
J: TRBJ2-7; size: .; V: TRBV7-9; D: TRBD2; CDR3: CASSLFPGGTYEQYF; DNA: TGTGCCAGCAGCTTGTTCCCGGGAGGGACCTACGAGCAGTACTTC
J: TRBJ1-2; size: .; V: TRBV7-2; D: .; CDR3: CASSGEAHQGYGYTF; DNA: TGTGCCAGCAGCGGGGAAGCGCACCAGGGCTATGGCTACACCTTC
J: TRBJ2-1; size: .; V: TRBV13; D: TRBD2; CDR3: CASSSSTSGLYNEQFF; DNA: TGTGCCAGCAGCTCCTCGACTAGCGGACTCTACAATGAGCAGTTCTTC
J: TRBJ2-3; size: .; V: TRBV7-3; D: .; CDR3: CASSSLAEPDTQYF; DNA: TGTGCCAGCAGCTCGCTAGCAGAGCCTGATACGCAGTATTTT
J: TRBJ1-6; size: .; V: TRBV7-2; D: .; CDR3: CASSLGRVSNSPLHF; DNA: TGTGCCAGCAGCTTAGGGCGGGTTAGTAATTCACCCCTCCACTTT
J: TRBJ2-3; size: .; V: TRBV28; D: TRBD1; CDR3: CASRADGTGVHF; DNA: TGTGCCAGCAGGGCCGACGGGACAGGGGTGCATTTT
J: TRBJ2-7; size: once; V: TRBV4-1; D: .; CDR3: CASSPLSTTFTYEQYF; DNA: TGCGCCAGCAGCCCTCTATCGACCACCTTCACCTACGAGCAGTACTTC
J: TRBJ2-1; size: .; V: TRBV6-4; D: TRBD2; CDR3: CGDGLAGGGNEQFF; DNA: TGTGGGGACGGACTAGCGGGAGGGGGGAATGAGCAGTTCTTC
J: TRBJ2-5; size: .; V: TRBV3-1/TRBV3-2; D: TRBD1; CDR3: CASRTRGQQETQYF; DNA: TGTGCCAGCAGGACCAGGGGGCAGCAAGAGACCCAGTACTTC
J: TRBJ2-3; size: .; V: TRBV5-4; D: .; CDR3: CASSSRQDSLTDTQYF; DNA: TGTGCCAGCAGCTCACGACAGGACTCTCTCACAGATACGCAGTATTTT
J: TRBJ2-4; size: .; V: TRBV9; D: .; CDR3: CASSAKNIQYF; DNA: TGTGCCAGCAGCGCTAAAAACATTCAGTACTTC
J: TRBJ1-5; size: .; V: TRBV9; D: .; CDR3: CASSVGGTSQPQHF; DNA: TGTGCCAGCAGCGTAGGAGGAACCAGTCAGCCCCAGCATTTT
J: TRBJ1-3; size: .; V: TRBV7-9; D: TRBD1; CDR3: CASSRDRDGNTIYF; DNA: TGTGCCAGCAGCCGGGACAGGGATGGAAACACCATATATTTT
J: TRBJ1-2; size: .; V: TRBV5-1; D: .; CDR3: CASSPEGSYGYTF; DNA: TGCGCCAGCAGCCCCGAGGGTTCCTATGGCTACACCTTC
J: TRBJ1-3; size: .; V: TRBV10-3; D: TRBD1; CDR3: CAISSGQGGTGNTIYF; DNA: TGTGCCATCAGTAGCGGACAGGGTGGTACGGGAAACACCATATATTTT
J: TRBJ1-3; size: .; V: TRBV7-9; D: .; CDR3: CASSSTDSGNTIYF; DNA: TGTGCCAGCAGCTCCACTGATTCTGGAAACACCATATATTTT